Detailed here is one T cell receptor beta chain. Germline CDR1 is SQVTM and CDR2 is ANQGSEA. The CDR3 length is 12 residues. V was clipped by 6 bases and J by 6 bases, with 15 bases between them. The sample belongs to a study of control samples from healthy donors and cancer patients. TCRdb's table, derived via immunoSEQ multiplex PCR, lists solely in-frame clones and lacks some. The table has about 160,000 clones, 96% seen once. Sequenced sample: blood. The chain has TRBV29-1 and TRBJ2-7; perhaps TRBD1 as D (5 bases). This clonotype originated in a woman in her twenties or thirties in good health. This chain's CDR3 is CSVNSGPREQYF. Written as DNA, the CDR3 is TGCAGCGTCAATTCAGGGCCACGCGAGCAGTACTTC.